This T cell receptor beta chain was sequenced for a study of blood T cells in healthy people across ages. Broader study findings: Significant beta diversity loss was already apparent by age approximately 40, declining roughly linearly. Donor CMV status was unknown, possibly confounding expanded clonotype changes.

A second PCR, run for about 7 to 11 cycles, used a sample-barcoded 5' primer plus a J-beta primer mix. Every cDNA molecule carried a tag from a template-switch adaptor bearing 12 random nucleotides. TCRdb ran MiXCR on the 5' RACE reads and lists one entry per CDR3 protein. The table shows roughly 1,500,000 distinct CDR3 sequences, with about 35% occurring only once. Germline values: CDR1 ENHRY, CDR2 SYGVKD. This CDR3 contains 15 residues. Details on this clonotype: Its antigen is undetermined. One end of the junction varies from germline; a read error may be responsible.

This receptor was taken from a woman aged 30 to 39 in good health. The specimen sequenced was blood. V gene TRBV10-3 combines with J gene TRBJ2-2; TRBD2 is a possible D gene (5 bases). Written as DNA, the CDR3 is TGTGCCCTCAGTGAGTCCGGGGAAAGCACCGGGGAGCTGTTTTTT. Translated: CALSESGESTGELFF.